Each of the 25 T cell receptor beta chains below was sequenced from the same sample in a study of OX40 agonist ivuxolimab in advanced cancers. Repertoires were generated with immunoSEQ multiplex PCR, while TCRdb's copy carries only in-frame clones and drops some. The sample has 50,000 to 60,000 clones, about 87% seen once. Source: CD4+ or CD8+ T cells sorted from blood, taken in a trial of the OX40 agonist ivuxolimab. Receptors were obtained from an adult with an advanced solid tumor such as melanoma, head and neck, liver or kidney cancer.

The rearrangement links TRBV7-3 to TRBJ2-3; 7 positions match TRBD2. The V and J ends lost 2 bases and 3 bases, in that order; junction bases with no gene match: 5. CDR3 length: 15 residues. Per germline, CDR1 SGHTA and CDR2 FQGTGA. The CDR3 nucleotides read TGTGCCAGCAGCTTAGCGGGAGTGGGGACAGATACGCAGTATTTT. Amino acids: CASSLAGVGTDTQYF.

The chain links TRBV6-5 to TRBJ1-2, with unresolved D. Trimming stripped 4 bases from V and 5 bases from J, with 14 bases between. The CDR3 is made up of 14 amino acids. Germline V gives CDR1 MNHEY, CDR2 SVGAGI. Here the CDR3 DNA reads TGTGCCAGCAGTTCAGGAGGAACCTCTTATGGCTACACCTTC. Encoded protein: CASSSGGTSYGYTF.

This clone was recorded only once. V and J are TRBV18 and TRBJ1-1; no firm D call. V lost 4 bases and J 1 base, leaving 10 bases between the germline ends. The CDR3 spans 14 residues. CDR1 is KGHSH and CDR2 is LQKENI in the germline V gene. CDR3 protein: CASSQTEGNTEAFF. In DNA form, the CDR3 reads TGTGCCAGCTCACAGACTGAAGGGAACACTGAAGCTTTCTTT.

This chain uses TRBV18 with TRBJ1-5; D not resolved. The CDR3 totals 15 residues. Trimming stripped 2 bases from V and 2 bases from J, with 10 bases between. Germline assignment: CDR1 KGHSH and CDR2 LQKENI. The CDR3 DNA reads TGTGCCAGCTCACCAGGAAATATAGGCAATCAGCCCCAGCATTTT. Its translation: CASSPGNIGNQPQHF.

V is TRBV2 and J is TRBJ1-2, with TRBD1 matching 10 bases. J lost 6 bases, V lost 6 bases, and 7 bases had no gene match. CDR3 length equals 14 residues. Germline assignment: CDR1 SNHLY and CDR2 FYNNEI. Here the CDR3 reads CASRPGQGRDGYTF. The CDR3 region has the DNA TGTGCCAGCAGGCCGGGACAGGGGCGGGATGGCTACACCTTC.

J is TRBJ2-5 and V is TRBV18; tentative D call: TRBD2 (6 bases). CDR1 KGHSH and CDR2 LQKENI come from the germline V gene. V dropped 8 bases and J dropped 4 bases, with 14 bases sitting between them. The CDR3 totals 13 residues. Written as DNA, the CDR3 is TGTGCCAGCCGGGGAGGTCCGGGAGAGACCCAGTACTTC. Translated, it gives CASRGGPGETQYF.

The V and J genes are TRBV5-1 and TRBJ2-6; D remains unclear. V was pared by 4 bases and J by 3 bases, with 8 bases between. Per germline, CDR1 SGHRS and CDR2 YFSETQ. This CDR3 contains 14 residues. This CDR3 is CASSPVVGANVLTF. The DNA of the CDR3 is TGCGCCAGCAGCCCCGTTGTTGGGGCCAACGTCCTGACTTTC.

The chain carries TRBV18 and TRBJ2-3; no reliable D call. V shed 3 bases and J shed 4 bases, with 5 bases lying between them. Germline CDR1 reads KGHSH; CDR2 reads LQKENI. The CDR3 contains 12 residues. CDR3 coding DNA: TGTGCCAGCTCACCGAAGGCAGATACGCAGTATTTT. This translates into CASSPKADTQYF.

The V call is TRBV7-2, the J call TRBJ2-6; no clear D. The CDR3 has 16 amino acids. Trimming pared 4 bases from V and 0 bases from J, leaving 10 bases between. Germline CDR1 SGHTA, CDR2 FQGNSA. The chain's CDR3 is CASSSMTPSGANVLTF. CDR3 nucleotides: TGTGCCAGCAGCTCGATGACACCCTCTGGGGCCAACGTCCTGACTTTC.

The rearrangement links TRBV14 to TRBJ1-1, with D hard to call. Germline V gives CDR1 SGHDN, CDR2 FVKESK. This CDR3 contains 12 residues. Between the trimmed V and J ends, which lost 4 bases and 3 bases, there was a span of 6 bases. The CDR3 is CASSPQHTEAFF. The CDR3 bases are TGTGCCAGCAGCCCCCAGCACACTGAAGCTTTCTTT. The full variable domain, with the rest looked up from reference TRBV14 and TRBJ1-1, is EAGVTQFPSHSVIEKGQTVTLRCDPISGHDNLYWYRRVMGKEIKFLLHFVKESKQDESGMPNNRFLAERTGGTYSTLKVQPAELEDSGVYFCASSPQHTEAFFGQGTRLTVV.

This clone was seen just once. The chain is built from TRBV2 and TRBJ2-1, with 12 bases identical to TRBD2. J lost 5 bases, V lost 5 bases, and 4 bases had no gene match. The CDR3 sequence is 15 residues long. Germline CDR1 and CDR2: SNHLY and FYNNEI. CDR3: CASSPGLAGHNEQFF. CDR3 DNA sequence: TGTGCCAGCAGTCCCGGACTAGCGGGGCACAATGAGCAGTTCTTC.

This clone showed up just once. J is TRBJ2-1 and V is TRBV7-3; D remains ambiguous. The germline gives CDR1 SGHTA, CDR2 FQGTGA. The CDR3 has 14 residues. V was pared by 0 bases and J by 4 bases, with 7 bases between. CDR3 protein: CASSLTRDYNEQFF. DNA of the CDR3: TGTGCCAGCAGCTTAACTAGGGATTACAATGAGCAGTTCTTC.

The chain is built from TRBV9 and TRBJ2-1; 8 nucleotides agree with TRBD2. In germline, CDR1 is SGDLS, CDR2 YYNGEE. V lost 0 bases to trimming and J lost 9 bases; unmatched junction nucleotides: 8. CDR3 size: 15 residues. The CDR3 is CASSVVSSGLTEQFF. As DNA, the CDR3 is TGTGCCAGCAGCGTAGTGTCTAGCGGGCTAACTGAGCAGTTCTTC.

The DNA of the CDR3 is TGCGCCAGCAGCTTGGCCGGACTAAGACCCGATACGCAGTATTTT. It encodes CASSLAGLRPDTQYF. The chain is built from TRBV5-1 and TRBJ2-3, with D possibly being TRBD2 (6 bases). The V and J ends lost 0 bases and 6 bases respectively, with 14 bases between them. The germline CDR1 and CDR2 sequences are SGHRS and YFSETQ. The CDR3 is 15 amino acids.

The chain recombines TRBV7-9 with TRBJ1-1, with 7 bases aligning to TRBD1. Looked up from germline, CDR1 is SEHNR and CDR2 is FQNEAQ (reference sequence). V was clipped by 0 bases and J by 5 bases; unmatched bases: 9. The CDR3 loop spans 16 amino acids. CDR3 DNA: TGTGCCAGCAGCTTAGCGCTTTTTGACAGGGAAACTGAAGCTTTCTTT. Protein: CASSLALFDRETEAFF.

The chain uses TRBV5-1 and TRBJ1-5, with D maybe TRBD1 (6 bases). Per the germline V gene, CDR1 is SGHRS and CDR2 is YFSETQ. V was shortened by 4 bases and J by 5 bases, with 13 bases between the two germline ends. The CDR3 runs to 14 residues. CDR3: CASSKTGADQPQHF. CDR3 DNA sequence: TGCGCCAGCAGCAAGACGGGGGCGGATCAGCCCCAGCATTTT.

The gene calls are TRBV19 and TRBJ2-6, with TRBD1 as a possible D gene (5 bases). CDR3 length: 18 amino acids. V was clipped by 3 bases and J by 0 bases, with 15 bases between them. The germline CDR1 and CDR2 sequences are LNHDA and SQIVND (reference sequence). CDR3 loop: CASSMGQGRLSGANVLTF. CDR3 in DNA: TGTGCCAGTAGTATGGGGCAGGGCCGTCTCTCTGGGGCCAACGTCCTGACTTTC.

The chain has TRBV28 and TRBJ2-5; a possible D gene is TRBD2 (6 bases). CDR1 is MDHEN and CDR2 is SYDVKM in the germline V gene. The CDR3 is 13 residues long. Trimming pared 3 bases from V and 9 bases from J, leaving 14 bases between. CDR3 sequence reads: CASSFRGLTSQYF. CDR3 DNA sequence: TGTGCCAGCAGTTTTAGGGGACTTACTTCCCAGTACTTC. The variable domain in full, with the rest retrieved from reference TRBV28 and TRBJ2-5, is DVKVTQSSRYLVKRTGEKVFLECVQDMDHENMFWYRQDPGLGLRLIYFSYDVKMKEKGDIPEGYSVSREKKERFSLILESASTNQTSMYLCASSFRGLTSQYFGPGTRLLVL.

V and J are TRBV5-1 and TRBJ1-4; a weak D match, TRBD1 (6 bases). Germline V gives CDR1 SGHRS, CDR2 YFSETQ. This CDR3 is 22 amino acids long. V was shortened by 0 bases and J by 3 bases, with 30 bases between the two germline ends. CDR3 in DNA: TGCGCCAGCAGCTTGGTTCCAACAGGGATGGCTCAATTGTGGGAGGCTAATGAAAAACTGTTTTTT. Its protein is CASSLVPTGMAQLWEANEKLFF.

On this clone: Mismatch with germline at one junction end may stem from a read error. V and J are TRBV18 and TRBJ2-1; D is perhaps TRBD1 (8 bases). CDR1 is KGHSH and CDR2 is LQKENI in the germline V gene. CDR3 size: 16 residues. The CDR3 loop is CASSPQQGGTYTEQFF. DNA for the CDR3: TGTGCCAGCTCACCACAACAGGGGGGGACTTACACTGAGCAGTTCTTC.

This rearrangement joins TRBV18 to TRBJ2-7; the match to TRBD1 covers 8 bases. Germline values: CDR1 KGHSH, CDR2 LQKENI. Trimming took 0 bases from V and 3 from J; bases not matched to a gene: 7. CDR3 length: 16 amino acids. In DNA form, the CDR3 reads TGTGCCAGCTCACCACCTGCCCCACAGGGGGTCTACGAGCAGTACTTC. This encodes CASSPPAPQGVYEQYF.

The genes are TRBV7-6 and TRBJ1-1, with D unresolved. The CDR3 is 14 amino acids. The germline V gene encodes CDR1 SGHVS and CDR2 FNYEAQ. Trimming removed 3 bases from V and 0 bases from J, with 8 bases in between. CDR3 region: CASSLTSLNTEAFF. The CDR3 nucleotides are TGTGCCAGCAGCTTGACGAGTTTGAACACTGAAGCTTTCTTT.

The sample holds one count of this clone. The rearrangement joins TRBV6-5 to TRBJ2-7; 7 bases are shared with TRBD2. Germline CDR1 MNHEY, CDR2 SVGAGI. There are 13 residues in the CDR3. The junction had 8 bases not matched to a gene; V was cut back by 6 bases and J by 6 bases. CDR3 nucleotide sequence: TGTGCCAGCAGCCTAAGGGAGGGTGGCGAGCAGTACTTC. Its translation is CASSLREGGEQYF.

The chain joins TRBV9 to TRBJ2-7; 7 nucleotides align to TRBD2. V was clipped by 2 bases and J by 6 bases; unmatched bases: 5. Germline CDR1 is SGDLS and CDR2 is YYNGEE. The CDR3 runs to 13 residues. In DNA form, the CDR3 reads TGTGCCAGCAGCGTCGGACTAGTCGCCGAGCAGTACTTC. Translating it yields CASSVGLVAEQYF.

The V and J genes are TRBV2 and TRBJ2-7; 7 bases are shared with TRBD1. The CDR3 covers 13 residues. V lost 8 bases to trimming and J lost 3 bases; unmatched junction nucleotides: 7. From germline, CDR1 is SNHLY and CDR2 FYNNEI. As DNA, the CDR3 is TGTGCCAGCCAGACAGGGACGCACTACGAGCAGTACTTC. Amino acids: CASQTGTHYEQYF.